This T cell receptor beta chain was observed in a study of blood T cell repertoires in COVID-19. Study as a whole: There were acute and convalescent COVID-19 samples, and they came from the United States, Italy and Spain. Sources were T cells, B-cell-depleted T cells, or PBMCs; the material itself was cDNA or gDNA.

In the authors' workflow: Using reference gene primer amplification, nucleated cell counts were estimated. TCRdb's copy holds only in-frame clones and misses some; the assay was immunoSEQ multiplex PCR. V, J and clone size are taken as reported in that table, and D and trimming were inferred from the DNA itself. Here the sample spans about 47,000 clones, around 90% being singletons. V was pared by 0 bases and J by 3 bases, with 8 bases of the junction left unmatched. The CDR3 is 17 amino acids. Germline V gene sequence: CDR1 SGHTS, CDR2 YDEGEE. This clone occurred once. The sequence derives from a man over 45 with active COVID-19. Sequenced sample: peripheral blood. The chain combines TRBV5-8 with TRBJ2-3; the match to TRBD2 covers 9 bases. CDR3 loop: CASSLVAGALRTDTQYF. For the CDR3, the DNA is TGTGCCAGCAGCTTGGTAGCGGGAGCTCTGAGGACAGATACGCAGTATTTT.